The present T cell receptor (beta chain) was sequenced within a study of cytotoxic CD8 clonotypes in ibrutinib-treated CLL. In the study overall: Researchers reported approximately twelve relapsed/refractory and about 14 treatment-naive patients, fewer than 18 of them IGHV unmutated.

TCRdb keeps only in-frame clones here, not all; method: immunoSEQ multiplex PCR. This table has 55,000 to 80,000 clones, less than 60% appearing once. Study-wide results and caveats: Sustained-remission and progressing patients' sampling times differed. Ibrutinib response saw clonality rise, and progression saw it return toward baseline.

The germline V gene encodes CDR1 SGHDT and CDR2 YYEEEE. This CDR3 comprises 13 residues. With 4 bases removed from V and 5 bases from J, the gap between germline ends came to 10 bases. Details on this clone: Its antigen remains unknown.

This clonotype was obtained from a human donor with chronic lymphocytic leukemia. This sequence joins TRBV5-6 and TRBJ2-4; D not resolved. The specimen comprised PBMCs, sampled after 12 months of ibrutinib treatment. CDR3 DNA sequence: TGTGCCAGCAGCAGAAGGACCGAAAACATTCAGTACTTC. Residues: CASSRRTENIQYF.